One sample yielded the 8 T cell receptor beta chains listed below, sequenced in a study of T and B cells in COVID-19 patients. Each TRB amplification used roughly 240-550 ng of genomic DNA from blood. BIOMED2 TRB-A/B primer pools were used in multiplex TRB PCR. TCRdb redid the calling of the multiplex PCR reads with MiXCR, one entry per CDR3 protein. The table includes around 6,600 distinct CDR3 sequences, roughly 34% detected once. What was sequenced was blood. The receptors were sampled from a human donor who had recovered from COVID-19.

This clonotype qualifies as medium-sized (0.01 to 0.1%). V and J are TRBV29-1 and TRBJ2-7; TRBD1 agrees at 10 bases. The CDR3 extends over 16 amino acids. Germline V CDR1 and CDR2: SQVTM, ANQGSEA. After removal of 0 bases from V and 1 base from J, the junction contained 6 bases not matched to a gene. The CDR3 DNA is TGCAGCGTTGAAGAAGGACAGGGGGTAAGATCCTACGAGCAGTACTTC. As protein: CSVEEGQGVRSYEQYF.

The CDR3 coding sequence is TGTGCCAGCAGCTTGGAGGGCAGCTCCTACAATGAGCAGTTCTTC. Translated, it gives CASSLEGSSYNEQFF. The J gene is TRBJ2-1, the V gene TRBV5-4; no reliable D call. The CDR3 sequence is 15 residues long. From germline, CDR1 is SGHNT and CDR2 YYREEE (reference sequence). V was clipped by 0 bases and J by 0 bases, with 7 bases between them.

This chain connects TRBV20-1 to TRBJ2-1; 10 nucleotides agree with TRBD2. V was clipped by 2 bases and J by 8 bases; unmatched bases: 12. The CDR3 is 16 residues long. Germline V gene lookup returns CDR1 DFQATT and CDR2 SNEGSKA (reference sequence). CDR3 coding DNA: TGCAGTGCTAGATCCGGAGGTAGCGGGGGGACTGATGAGCAGTTCTTC. It yields the protein CSARSGGSGGTDEQFF.

This clonotype has a handful of counts. The rearrangement links TRBV5-4 to TRBJ2-3; 10 bases fit TRBD2. The germline V gene has CDR1 SGHNT and CDR2 YYREEE (reference sequence). The CDR3 totals 16 residues. V gave up 1 base and J gave up 5 bases; unmatched junction bases: 7. The CDR3 DNA reads as TGTGCCAGCAGCTTGCCCCTAGCGGGGGCAGGAGATACGCAGTATTTT. Translating it yields CASSLPLAGAGDTQYF.

The sample holds a few counts of this clonotype. The chain combines TRBV6-5 with TRBJ1-2, with a possible D match to TRBD1 (5 bases). Germline loops: CDR1 MNHEY, CDR2 SVGAGI. This CDR3 comprises 13 residues. Trimming took 2 bases from V and 4 from J, leaving 8 bases between them. The CDR3 DNA reads as TGTGCCAGCAGTTACAGTGGGGGCTATGGCTACACCTTC. Amino acid sequence: CASSYSGGYGYTF.

This rearrangement joins TRBV6-1 to TRBJ1-5; D is uncertain. The CDR3 is 11 residues long. The germline V gene has CDR1 MNHNS and CDR2 SASEGT. Trimming shortened V by 2 bases and J by 10 bases, and 6 bases separated the two germline ends. CDR3 sequence: CASSEQEPQHF. CDR3 DNA sequence: TGTGCCAGCAGTGAACAAGAACCCCAGCATTTT.

This clonotype was found a few times. V gene TRBV7-9 combines with J gene TRBJ2-7; no definite D call. Trimming left V 3 bases short and J 1 base short, with 4 bases between. Germline V gene sequence: CDR1 SEHNR, CDR2 FQNEAQ (reference sequence). CDR3 size: 12 residues. The CDR3 loop is CASSFGSYEQYV. The CDR3 nucleotides are TGTGCCAGCAGCTTCGGGTCCTACGAGCAGTACGTC.

This chain uses TRBV6-5 with TRBJ1-5; 7 bases agree with TRBD1. The CDR3 is 18 residues long. The germline gives CDR1 MNHEY, CDR2 SVGAGI. The ends lost 5 bases at V and 0 bases at J; junction bases unmatched: 13. Here the CDR3 DNA reads TGTGCCAGCAGTAAACCCCGATCCTCAGGGGGTAGCAATCAGCCCCAGCATTTT. It codes for CASSKPRSSGGSNQPQHF.